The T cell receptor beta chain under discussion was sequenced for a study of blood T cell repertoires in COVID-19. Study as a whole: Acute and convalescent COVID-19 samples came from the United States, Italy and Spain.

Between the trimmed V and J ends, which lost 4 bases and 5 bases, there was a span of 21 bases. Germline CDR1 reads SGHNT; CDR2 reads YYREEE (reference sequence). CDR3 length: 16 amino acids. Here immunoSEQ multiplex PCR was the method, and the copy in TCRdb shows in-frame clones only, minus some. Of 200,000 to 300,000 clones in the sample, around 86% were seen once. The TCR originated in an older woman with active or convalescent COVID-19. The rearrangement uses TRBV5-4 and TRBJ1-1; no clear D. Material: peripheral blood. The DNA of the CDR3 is TGTGCCAGCAGCCTTTTTCTAGGCAGGTCGGGAACTGAAGCTTTCTTT. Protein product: CASSLFLGRSGTEAFF.